Sequencing of this TCR beta chain was carried out in a study of blood T cell repertoires in COVID-19. Study overall: Whether acute or convalescent, the COVID-19 samples came from the United States, Italy and Spain. The cDNA or gDNA used as material had been derived from T cells, B-cell-depleted T cells, or PBMCs.

Notes on this clone: Other DNA sequences from this sample encode an identical CDR3 as well.

V was shortened by 6 bases and J by 7 bases, with 22 bases between the two germline ends. This CDR3 comprises 15 residues. Germline-derived CDR1 and CDR2 are SNHLY and FYNNEI. In the study's own analysis: Nucleated cell number was recorded as an estimate derived from reference gene primer amplification. The repertoire was sequenced with immunoSEQ multiplex PCR; TCRdb's copy has only in-frame clones and lacks some. The V and J calls and clone size come from that table; D and trimming were worked out from the DNA. This table has approximately 92,000 clones, 65% to 85% appearing once. The receptor comes from a man in his 70s with active or convalescent COVID-19. Sequenced sample: peripheral blood. The chain combines TRBV2 with TRBJ2-7; D not certain. For the CDR3, the DNA is TGTGCCAGCAGGTTCGCTGCGGTTAAAGGAGATGAGCAGTACTTC. Its translation is CASRFAAVKGDEQYF.